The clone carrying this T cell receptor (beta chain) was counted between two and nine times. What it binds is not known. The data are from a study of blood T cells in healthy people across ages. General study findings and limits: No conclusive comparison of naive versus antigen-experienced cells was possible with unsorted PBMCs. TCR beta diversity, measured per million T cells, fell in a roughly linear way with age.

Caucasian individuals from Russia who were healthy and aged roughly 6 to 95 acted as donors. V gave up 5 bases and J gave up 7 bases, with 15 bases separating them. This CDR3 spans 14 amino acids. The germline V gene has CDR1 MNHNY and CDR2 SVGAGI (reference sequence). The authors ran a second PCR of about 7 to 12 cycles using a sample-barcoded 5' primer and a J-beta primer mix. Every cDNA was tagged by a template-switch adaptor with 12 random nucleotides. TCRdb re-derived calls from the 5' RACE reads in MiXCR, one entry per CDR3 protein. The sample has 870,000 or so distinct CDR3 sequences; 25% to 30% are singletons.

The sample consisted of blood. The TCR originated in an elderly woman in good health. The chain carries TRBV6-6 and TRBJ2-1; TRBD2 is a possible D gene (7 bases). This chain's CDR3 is CASSRGGGRNEQFF. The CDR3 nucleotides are TGTGCCAGCAGTCGTGGGGGGGGCAGGAATGAGCAGTTCTTC.